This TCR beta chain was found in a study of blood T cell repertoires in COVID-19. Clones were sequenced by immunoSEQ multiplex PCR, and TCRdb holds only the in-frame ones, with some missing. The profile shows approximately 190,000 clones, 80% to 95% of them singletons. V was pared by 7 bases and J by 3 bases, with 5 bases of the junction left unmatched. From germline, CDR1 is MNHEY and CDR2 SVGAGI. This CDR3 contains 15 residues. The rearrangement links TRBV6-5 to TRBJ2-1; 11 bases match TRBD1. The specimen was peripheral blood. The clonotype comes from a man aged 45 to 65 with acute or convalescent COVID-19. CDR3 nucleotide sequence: TGTGCCAGCATGACCGGGACAGGGGGCTACAATGAGCAGTTCTTC. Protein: CASMTGTGGYNEQFF.